This T cell receptor beta chain was sequenced during a study of blood T cell repertoires in COVID-19. The junction had 8 bases not matched to a gene; V was cut back by 0 bases and J by 6 bases. CDR3 length: 17 residues. CDR1 and CDR2 from the germline V gene are SGHNT and YYREEE (reference sequence). Repertoires were generated with immunoSEQ multiplex PCR, while TCRdb's copy carries only in-frame clones and drops some. The sample consists of around 200,000 clones, 80% to 90% of them appearing once. The chain links TRBV5-4 to TRBJ2-1; TRBD2 matches 11 bases. Sequencing used peripheral blood. The clonotype comes from a man between 35 and 55 years old with acute or convalescent COVID-19. CDR3 region: CASSLGPGLAAANEQFF. CDR3 coding DNA: TGTGCCAGCAGCTTGGGACCGGGACTAGCGGCGGCCAATGAGCAGTTCTTC.